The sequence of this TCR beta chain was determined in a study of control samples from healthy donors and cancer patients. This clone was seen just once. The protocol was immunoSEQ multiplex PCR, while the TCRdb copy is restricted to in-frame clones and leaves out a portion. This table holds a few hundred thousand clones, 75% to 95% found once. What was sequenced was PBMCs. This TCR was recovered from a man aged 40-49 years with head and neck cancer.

CDR3 protein: CASSKTTGGNQPQHF. DNA of the CDR3: TGTGCCAGCAGTAAAACGACAGGGGGCAATCAGCCCCAGCATTTT. V is TRBV6-5 and J is TRBJ1-5, with 8 bases identical to TRBD1. This CDR3 has 15 amino acids. J lost 2 bases, V lost 5 bases, and 5 bases had no gene match. The germline V gene encodes CDR1 MNHEY and CDR2 SVGAGI.